This is a list of T cell receptor beta chains from one sample in a study of T cell clones after liver transplantation. TCRdb's copy holds only in-frame clones and misses some; the assay was immunoSEQ multiplex PCR. The sample has about 78,000 clones; 80% are singletons. Sequencing used CD4+ T cells from blood, obtained before liver transplant. The receptors derive from a human donor who received a liver transplant. The CDR3 runs from the conserved cysteine through the conserved F or W. The order of the fields is V gene, D gene, clone size, J gene, CDR3 protein, CDR3 DNA. The D gene is left open where the match is weak. Only some rows state a clone size, as once, few, many or a class for expanded clones.

TRBV5-4	TRBD1	NA	TRBJ1-1	CASSFPGTEVSEAFF	TGTGCCAGCAGCTTCCCCGGGACAGAGGTCTCTGAAGCTTTCTTT
TRBV30	TRBD1	few	TRBJ2-1	CAWRASRGRQFF	TGTGCCTGGAGAGCGTCCAGGGGGCGGCAGTTCTTC
TRBV7-9	NA	once	TRBJ1-1	CASSFGPGGRGTEAFF	TGTGCCAGCAGCTTTGGTCCGGGGGGCCGGGGCACTGAAGCTTTCTTT
TRBV7-2	TRBD1	NA	TRBJ1-2	CASSSAGTGAGYTF	TGTGCCAGCAGCTCGGCGGGGACAGGGGCGGGCTACACCTTC
TRBV9	NA	NA	TRBJ2-3	CASSALQGSTDTQYF	TGTGCCAGCAGCGCGCTCCAGGGATCCACAGATACGCAGTATTTT
TRBV10-2	NA	NA	TRBJ1-2	CASRLGADSNYGYTF	TGCGCCAGCAGGTTGGGGGCAGACTCCAACTATGGCTACACCTTC
TRBV30	TRBD1	NA	TRBJ2-7	CALRRSGQVVYEQYF	TGTGCCCTAAGAAGGTCGGGACAGGTCGTCTACGAGCAGTACTTC
TRBV5-1	TRBD2	NA	TRBJ2-5	CASSPGLAGGLGETQYF	TGCGCCAGCAGCCCCGGACTAGCGGGAGGTCTAGGTGAGACCCAGTACTTC
TRBV18	NA	NA	TRBJ2-7	CASSPDNYEQYF	TGTGCCAGCTCACCGGACAACTACGAGCAGTACTTC
TRBV20-1	NA	NA	TRBJ1-1	CSARDPTEAFF	TGCAGTGCTAGAGATCCCACTGAAGCTTTCTTT
TRBV28	TRBD1	NA	TRBJ1-5	CASSSKTGVRNQPQHF	TGTGCCAGCAGTTCTAAGACAGGGGTCAGGAATCAGCCCCAGCATTTT
TRBV7-8	TRBD1	NA	TRBJ1-3	CASSLEGAGGNTIYF	TGTGCCAGCAGCTTGGAGGGGGCGGGTGGAAACACCATATATTTT
TRBV28	NA	NA	TRBJ2-5	CASSPGGGSGIGGQYF	TGTGCCAGCAGCCCAGGGGGGGGCAGTGGGATAGGAGGCCAGTACTTC
TRBV2	NA	few	TRBJ2-7	CASKDKFPYEQYF	TGTGCCAGCAAGGATAAGTTCCCTTACGAGCAGTACTTC
TRBV9	NA	NA	TRBJ1-2	CASSPPGGGYGYTF	TGTGCCAGCAGCCCTCCCGGGGGAGGCTATGGCTACACCTTC
TRBV7-2	TRBD2	NA	TRBJ2-7	CASSLAGTSGRAYEQYF	TGTGCCAGCAGCTTAGCCGGGACTAGCGGGAGGGCCTACGAGCAGTACTTC
TRBV10-2	TRBD2	NA	TRBJ2-5	CASSGETLAGGPQETQYF	TGCGCCAGCAGTGGGGAAACGCTAGCGGGAGGGCCCCAAGAGACCCAGTACTTC
TRBV12-5	NA	NA	TRBJ2-3	CASGLGTATDTQYF	TGTGCTAGTGGTTTGGGGACAGCAACAGATACGCAGTATTTT
TRBV28	NA	few	TRBJ1-4	CASRKIRIEKLFF	TGTGCCAGCAGGAAAATCAGGATTGAAAAACTGTTTTTT
TRBV28	NA	NA	TRBJ2-1	CASSLYAGLMAGKQFF	TGTGCCAGCAGTTTATATGCAGGGCTAATGGCGGGAAAGCAGTTCTTC
TRBV7-2	TRBD2	NA	TRBJ2-7	CASSQGGTSAAGQYF	TGTGCCAGCAGCCAAGGCGGGACTAGCGCCGCCGGGCAGTACTTC
TRBV5-6	TRBD2	NA	TRBJ2-4	CASSLGEGHIQYF	TGTGCCAGCAGCTTGGGGGAGGGACACATTCAGTACTTC
TRBV5-4	NA	NA	TRBJ2-1	CASFVRAGNEQFF	TGTGCCAGTTTTGTCCGGGCGGGGAATGAGCAGTTCTTC
TRBV5-4	NA	once	TRBJ1-2	CASSLDINLANYGYTF	TGTGCCAGCAGCTTGGACATTAACCTAGCTAACTATGGCTACACCTTC
TRBV5-4	NA	once	TRBJ2-7	CASSFPGDNGEQYF	TGTGCCAGCAGCTTCCCCGGGGATAATGGCGAGCAGTACTTC
TRBV10-3	TRBD1	NA	TRBJ2-5	CAIGSGTGLKTQYF	TGTGCCATCGGATCCGGGACAGGGCTCAAGACCCAGTACTTC
TRBV19	NA	few	TRBJ1-5	CASRPLVNSNQPQHF	TGTGCCAGTAGACCCCTGGTCAATAGCAATCAGCCCCAGCATTTT
TRBV5-1	NA	NA	TRBJ2-1	CASALRVQGGYEQFF	TGCGCCAGCGCCCTAAGGGTTCAGGGCGGCTATGAGCAGTTCTTC
TRBV28	NA	NA	TRBJ2-3	CASSLSPAKADTQYF	TGTGCCAGCAGTTTATCCCCGGCTAAAGCAGATACGCAGTATTTT
TRBV9	TRBD2	NA	TRBJ2-7	CASSPGGFDRSYEQYF	TGTGCCAGCAGCCCGGGGGGTTTCGACAGATCCTACGAGCAGTACTTC
TRBV5-1	TRBD2	NA	TRBJ2-7	CASSLLAGVDEQYF	TGCGCCAGCAGCTTACTAGCGGGAGTCGACGAGCAGTACTTC
TRBV27	NA	NA	TRBJ1-2	CASSFRDSDYGYTF	TGTGCCAGCAGTTTTAGGGACTCAGACTATGGCTACACCTTC
TRBV5-1	NA	NA	TRBJ2-2	CASSRSSGELFF	TGCGCCAGCAGCCGTTCGTCCGGGGAGCTGTTTTTT
TRBV11-1	NA	NA	TRBJ1-1	CASSISGVHTEAFF	TGTGCCAGCAGCATTTCAGGGGTCCACACTGAAGCTTTCTTT
TRBV19	NA	NA	TRBJ1-1	CASRPLTRGGITEAFF	TGTGCCAGTAGACCCCTGACGAGGGGAGGGATCACTGAAGCTTTCTTT
TRBV28	NA	NA	TRBJ1-3	CASSLQGSGGNTIYF	TGTGCCAGCAGTTTGCAGGGGAGTGGTGGAAACACCATATATTTT
TRBV7-8	NA	NA	TRBJ2-5	CASSSGIRETQYF	TGTGCCAGCAGCTCAGGGATTCGGGAGACCCAGTACTTC
TRBV15	NA	NA	TRBJ1-1	CATSRDEGTEAFF	TGTGCCACCAGCAGAGATGAGGGGACTGAAGCTTTCTTT
TRBV29-1	NA	NA	TRBJ2-1	CSVVSGSYNEQFF	TGCAGCGTTGTTTCCGGGAGCTACAATGAGCAGTTCTTC
TRBV25-1	NA	few	TRBJ1-1	CASSTTGMNTEAFF	TGTGCCAGCAGTACGACAGGCATGAACACTGAAGCTTTCTTT
TRBV6-1	TRBD1	NA	TRBJ1-2	CASSTGGGGNYGYTF	TGTGCCAGCAGTACAGGGGGCGGAGGTAACTATGGCTACACCTTC